A single T cell receptor (beta chain) is shown here with its context. It has no known antigen specificity. No much larger clonotype is one base removed from it; base qualities were not supplied. These data come from a study of long-term antiretroviral therapy in people with HIV (dated 2022 in TCRdb). Regarding the study in general: Collection of the earliest samples took place about a decade ahead of the 2015 WHO recommendation for immediate ART, at a time when ART was typically delayed until CD4 counts fell. A retrospective serial study tested whether ART initiation and durable HIV suppression were associated with changes in peripheral blood TRB repertoire composition and diversity. A total of 192 cryopreserved PBMC samples were contributed to the cohort by 30 adults with confirmed HIV infection, with samples collected serially over a mean of 6 years (range 1-12). About two fifths of the roughly 30 participants with HIV were female. No cross-contamination during QIAcube processing was shown when test extractions of a monoclonal T-cell line were performed alongside about 33 polyclonal samples. The investigation overall reported the following: HIV repertoires had narrower CDR3 length ranges than controls, and the network structure suggested an antigen-experienced repertoire that shifted only slightly toward naive after ART. A significant increase in TRB diversity was found to be associated with ART initiation, although TRB diversity was observed to remain significantly below that of transplant donor controls even after long-term ART. No data were available on ART adherence, viral resistance or therapy changes, limiting inferences about post-ART repertoire changes. Unsorted PBMC were profiled instead of sorted CD4+ and CD8+ T cells because pre-ART samples had limited cell numbers. The samples were dated from about 2004 to 2017, and the ART regimens that were used may be less effective than current ART regimens. Since PBMC availability was limited, sequencing covered only the TCR beta chain, with no alpha chain pairing. Expanded TRB clones identified before ART initiation dominated the repertoire across all time points, though the dominance fluctuated and decreased in many PLHIV after ART.

V ends up 5 bases short and J 2 bases short, with an unmatched junction base count of 5. The germline V gene (reference sequence) provides CDR1 SEHNR and CDR2 FQNEAQ. The cysteine opens and the phenylalanine closes a CDR3 of 15 amino acids. Only the CDR3 region is kept as DNA, spanning 45 bases read in frame from base 1. Inclusion was restricted to participants for whom at least one PBMC sample before ART initiation and at least two post-ART samples were available. Treatment was received in the United States of America by all participants with HIV. Cryopreserved samples of about 0.95-10 million PBMC were thawed and washed before DNA extraction. At the time of the earliest PBMC sample, participants with HIV were aged between about 23 and 54 years. Each participant contributed PBMC samples from 1-4 timepoints before ART initiation and 2-8 timepoints after ART initiation, with a median of 7 samples. Serial HIV viral load, CD4+ T-cell count, ART history and demographic data were obtained for every participant. Genomic DNA was extracted from unsorted PBMC with a Qiagen kit on a QIAcube, with processing performed in batches of 12 samples.

Sequencing of the TRB variable region was done with the immunoSEQ hsTCRB v3.0 assay at survey level resolution. TRB sequencing targeted a depth of about 40,000-55,000 T-cell genomes per sample. Pooled TRB libraries were sequenced on an Illumina MiSeq with a v3 150-cycle kit. In the source study's methods: Repertoire analysis was performed in R inside a reproducible Nextflow workflow that covered QC, data transformation and analysis. LymphoSeq2, an R package for exploring AIRR-Seq data, was used to implement custom analyses. A handful of samples that produced fewer than 5000 total TRB sequences were removed, so 190 or so HIV repertoires were analyzed. Of the 188 retained HIV repertoires, under 65 were collected before and roughly 130 after ART initiation. Each repertoire was downsampled to 5000 TRB nucleotide sequences, and summary statistics were averaged across 100 downsampling iterations. The analysis kept only TRB sequences whose CDR3 regions were at least seven amino acids long. A Shannon entropy-derived clonality score and the Gini coefficient were used to measure diversity. Repertoire networks linked the top 5000 CDR3 amino acid sequences whenever two sequences differed by an edit distance of one. For TRB CDR3 amino acid sequences, GLIPH2 was used to predict antigen specificity groups and MHC restriction. Known CMV, EBV, HIV or tissue antigen associations were flagged by matching CDR3 amino acid sequences against VDJdb and McPAS-TCR. Pre-ART, post-ART and control groups were compared with Wilcoxon signed-rank tests and Holm-Bonferroni correction. TCRdb retrieved this table from immuneACCESS and kept in-frame rearrangements only. Not all clones are present; in checked studies, unresolved V genes account for under half, and no reason is known for the remainder. Clone size and the V and J calls come from that table; the DNA yielded D and trimming. The sample contains about 48,000 clones, 84% of them found a single time. The top ten constitute approximately 3.2% of the sample.

The source was unsorted PBMCs, collected 0.8 years after starting antiretroviral therapy. Recombination connected TRBV7-9 to TRBJ2-7; TRBD2 fits 11 bases in the junction. This TCR derives from a young woman with HIV. The nucleotide sequence is given as TGTGCCAGCAGCCCGACTAGCGGGATGCCCTACGAGCAGTACTTC. It codes for CASSPTSGMPYEQYF.